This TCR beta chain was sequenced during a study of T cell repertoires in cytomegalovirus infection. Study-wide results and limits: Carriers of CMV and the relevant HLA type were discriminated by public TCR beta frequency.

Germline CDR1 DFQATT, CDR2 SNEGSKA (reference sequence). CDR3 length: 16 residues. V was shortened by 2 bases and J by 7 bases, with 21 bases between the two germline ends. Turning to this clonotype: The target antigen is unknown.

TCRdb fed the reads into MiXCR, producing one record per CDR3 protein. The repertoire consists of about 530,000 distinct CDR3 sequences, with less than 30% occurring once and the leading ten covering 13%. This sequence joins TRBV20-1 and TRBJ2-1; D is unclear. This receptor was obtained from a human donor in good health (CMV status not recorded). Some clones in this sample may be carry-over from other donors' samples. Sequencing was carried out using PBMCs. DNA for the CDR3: TGCAGTGCTAGATCCCCGTCCTCCACACTGGGTAATGAGCAGTTCTTC. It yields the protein CSARSPSSTLGNEQFF.